The present entry profiles one TCR beta chain with its context. This receptor's antigen is unknown. No much larger clone exists at a distance of one base, and base qualities are not known. The listed sequencing device is Illumina HiSeq 1500. TCRdb's own reprocessing of the public reads used fastp at Q25 and MiXCR and kept productive beta chains. Rows are unified per CDR3 protein, each entry keeping the most common DNA and genes. Counted in this sample were about a million distinct CDR3 sequences; around 30% of them appeared once. Roughly an eighth of the sample lies in the top ten. This sample was included in a study of T cell repertoires in cytomegalovirus infection (dated by TCRdb to between 2018 and 2020). Looking at the study overall: Recently identified HLA-C-restricted CMV epitopes, whose presentation resists viral immunomodulation, were targeted by peptide stimulations together with well-studied HLA-B-restricted epitopes. Donor HLA type was relevant to the analysis, because carriage of CMV infection together with the matching HLA type was indicated by public TCR beta signatures. The study at large found these results: Carriers of CMV infection plus the relevant HLA type were discriminated by the cumulative frequency of public TCR beta family members in the study cohort and in an independent roughly 350-donor cohort. In the ex vivo response, HLA-C-restricted CMV-specific TCR beta clonotypes were dominant, and in two of eight donors the single most frequent clonotype came from this HLA-C-restricted group.

Read against the paper, the sample's treatment or condition label means: in vitro stimulation with specific CMV peptide epitopes to enrich CMV-specific T cells. V and J are trimmed by 2 bases and 3 bases, and the gene matches miss 9 bases of the junction. CDR1 and CDR2 were assigned from the germline V gene as LGHNA and YSLEER. The CDR3 goes from the cysteine to the phenylalanine over 17 residues. Only the CDR3 DNA is retained, 51 bases long and in frame from the first base. The sequence came from a human donor in good health (CMV status not recorded). Some clones in this sample may be carry-over from other donors' samples. This sequence uses TRBV4-3 and TRBJ2-3, and TRBD1 aligns with 9 junction nucleotides. The sample was cultured CD8+ T cells from PBMCs, taken from culture after CMV antigen stimulation. CDR3 region: CASSQTPGTGMTDTQYF. The DNA sequence follows: TGCGCCAGCAGCCAAACCCCCGGGACAGGGATGACAGATACGCAGTATTTT.